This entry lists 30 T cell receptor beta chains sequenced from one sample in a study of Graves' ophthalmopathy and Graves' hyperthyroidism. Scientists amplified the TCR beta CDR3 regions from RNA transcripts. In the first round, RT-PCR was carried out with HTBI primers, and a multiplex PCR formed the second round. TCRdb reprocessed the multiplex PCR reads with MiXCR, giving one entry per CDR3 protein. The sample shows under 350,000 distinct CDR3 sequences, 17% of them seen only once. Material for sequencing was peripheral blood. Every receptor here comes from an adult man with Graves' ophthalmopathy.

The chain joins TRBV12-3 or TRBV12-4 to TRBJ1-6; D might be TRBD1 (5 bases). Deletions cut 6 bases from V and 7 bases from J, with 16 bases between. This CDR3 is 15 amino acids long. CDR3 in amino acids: CASSPDGEGNSPLHF. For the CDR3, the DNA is TGTGCCAGCAGCCCGGACGGGGAGGGGAATTCACCCCTCCACTTT.

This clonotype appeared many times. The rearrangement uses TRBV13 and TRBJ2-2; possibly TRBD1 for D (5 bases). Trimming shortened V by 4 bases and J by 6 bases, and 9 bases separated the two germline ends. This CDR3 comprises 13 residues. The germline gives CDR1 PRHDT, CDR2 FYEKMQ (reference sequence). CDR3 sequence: CASSSRVAGELFF. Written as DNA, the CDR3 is TGTGCCAGCAGCTCCAGGGTTGCCGGGGAGCTGTTTTTT.

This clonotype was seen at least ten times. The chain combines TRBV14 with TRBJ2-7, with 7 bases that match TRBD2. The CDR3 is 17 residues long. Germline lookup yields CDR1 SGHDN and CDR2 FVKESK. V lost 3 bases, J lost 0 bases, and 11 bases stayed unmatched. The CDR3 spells CASSQTIIGGNSYEQYF. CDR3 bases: TGTGCCAGCAGCCAGACCATTATCGGGGGGAACTCCTACGAGCAGTACTTC. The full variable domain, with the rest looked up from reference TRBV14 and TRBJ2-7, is EAGVTQFPSHSVIEKGQTVTLRCDPISGHDNLYWYRRVMGKEIKFLLHFVKESKQDESGMPNNRFLAERTGGTYSTLKVQPAELEDSGVYFCASSQTIIGGNSYEQYFGPGTRLTVT.

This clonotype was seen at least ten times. The CDR3 region has the DNA TGTGCCAGCAGCTCCCCCAGGATTTCAGGCTCTTACGAGCAGTACTTC. Protein product: CASSSPRISGSYEQYF. This rearrangement joins TRBV11-2 to TRBJ2-7, with D unclear. Trimming stripped 4 bases from V and 4 bases from J, with 20 bases between. The CDR3 runs to 16 residues. Germline V lookup: CDR1 SGHAT, CDR2 FQNNGV. The whole variable domain, remainder taken from reference TRBV11-2 and TRBJ2-7, is EAGVAQSPRYKIIEKRQSVAFWCNPISGHATLYWYQQILGQGPKLLIQFQNNGVVDDSQLPKDRFSAERLKGVDSTLKIQPAKLEDSAVYLCASSSPRISGSYEQYFGPGTRLTVT.

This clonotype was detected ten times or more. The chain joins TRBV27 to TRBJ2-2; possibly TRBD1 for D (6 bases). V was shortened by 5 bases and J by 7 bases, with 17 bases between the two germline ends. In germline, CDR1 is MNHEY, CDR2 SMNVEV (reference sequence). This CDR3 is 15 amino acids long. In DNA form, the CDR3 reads TGTGCCAGCAGTCCCAAAACAGGGATTAACGGGGAGCTGTTTTTT. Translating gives CASSPKTGINGELFF.

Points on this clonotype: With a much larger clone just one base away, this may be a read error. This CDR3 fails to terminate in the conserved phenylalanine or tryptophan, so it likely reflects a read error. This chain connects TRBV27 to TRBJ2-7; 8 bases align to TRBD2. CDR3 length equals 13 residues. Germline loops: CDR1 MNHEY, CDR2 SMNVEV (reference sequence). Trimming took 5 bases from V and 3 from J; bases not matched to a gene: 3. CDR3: CASSVAGIYEQYL. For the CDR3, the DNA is TGTGCCAGCAGTGTAGCGGGGATCTACGAGCAGTACCTC.

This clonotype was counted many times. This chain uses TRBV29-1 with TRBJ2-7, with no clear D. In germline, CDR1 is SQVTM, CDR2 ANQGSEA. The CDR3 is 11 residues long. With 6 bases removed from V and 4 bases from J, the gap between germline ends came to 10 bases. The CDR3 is CSVAGRYEQYF. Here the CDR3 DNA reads TGCAGCGTGGCCGGGCGTTACGAGCAGTACTTC.

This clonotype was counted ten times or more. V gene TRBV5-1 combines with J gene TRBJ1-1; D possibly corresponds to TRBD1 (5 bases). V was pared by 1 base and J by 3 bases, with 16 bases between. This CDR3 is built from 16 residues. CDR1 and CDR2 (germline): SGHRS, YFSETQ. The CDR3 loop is CASSLLAGLTDTEAFF. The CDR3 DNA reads TGCGCCAGCAGCTTGCTGGCAGGGTTGACGGACACTGAAGCTTTCTTT. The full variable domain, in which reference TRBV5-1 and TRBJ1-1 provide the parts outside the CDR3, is KAGVTQTPRYLIKTRGQQVTLSCSPISGHRSVSWYQQTPGQGLQFLFEYFSETQRNKGNFPGRFSGRQFSNSRSEMNVSTLELGDSALYLCASSLLAGLTDTEAFFGQGTRLTVV.

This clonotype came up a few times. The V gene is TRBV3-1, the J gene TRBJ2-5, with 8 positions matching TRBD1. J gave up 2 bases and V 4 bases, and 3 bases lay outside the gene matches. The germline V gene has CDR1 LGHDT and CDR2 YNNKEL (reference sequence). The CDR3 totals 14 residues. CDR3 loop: CASSRTGWQETQYF. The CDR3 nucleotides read TGTGCCAGCAGCCGGACAGGGTGGCAAGAGACCCAGTACTTC.

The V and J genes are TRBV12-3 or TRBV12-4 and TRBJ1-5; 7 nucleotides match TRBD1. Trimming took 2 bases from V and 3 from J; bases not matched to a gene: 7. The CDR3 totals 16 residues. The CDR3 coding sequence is TGTGCCAGCAGTTTACGCGGGACAGCTCACAATCAGCCCCAGCATTTT. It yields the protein CASSLRGTAHNQPQHF.

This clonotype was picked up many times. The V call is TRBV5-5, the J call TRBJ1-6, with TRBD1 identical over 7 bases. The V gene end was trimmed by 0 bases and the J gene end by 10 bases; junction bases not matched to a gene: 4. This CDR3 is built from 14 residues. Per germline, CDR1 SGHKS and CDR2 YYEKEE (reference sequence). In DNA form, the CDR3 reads TGTGCCAGCAGCTTGGGGACAGGTGGCTCACCCCTCCACTTT. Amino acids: CASSLGTGGSPLHF.

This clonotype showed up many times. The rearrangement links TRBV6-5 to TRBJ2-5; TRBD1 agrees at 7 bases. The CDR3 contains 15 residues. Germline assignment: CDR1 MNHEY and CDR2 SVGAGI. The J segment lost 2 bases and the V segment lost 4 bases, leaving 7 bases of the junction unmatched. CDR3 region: CASSWGQLLQETQYF. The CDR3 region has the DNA TGTGCCAGCAGTTGGGGACAGCTTTTACAAGAGACCCAGTACTTC.

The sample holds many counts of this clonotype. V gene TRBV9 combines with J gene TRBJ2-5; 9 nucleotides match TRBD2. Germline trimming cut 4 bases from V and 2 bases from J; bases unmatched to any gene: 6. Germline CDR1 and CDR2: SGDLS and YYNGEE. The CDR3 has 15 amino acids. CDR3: CASSKEGLAQETQYF. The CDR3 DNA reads TGTGCCAGCAGCAAAGAGGGACTAGCTCAAGAGACCCAGTACTTC.

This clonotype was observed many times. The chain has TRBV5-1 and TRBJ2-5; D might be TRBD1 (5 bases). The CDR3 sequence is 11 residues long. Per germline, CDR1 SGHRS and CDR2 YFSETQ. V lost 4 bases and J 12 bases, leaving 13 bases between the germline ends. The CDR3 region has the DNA TGCGCCAGCAGCACTGAGACAGCGAAGTACTTC. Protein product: CASSTETAKYF.

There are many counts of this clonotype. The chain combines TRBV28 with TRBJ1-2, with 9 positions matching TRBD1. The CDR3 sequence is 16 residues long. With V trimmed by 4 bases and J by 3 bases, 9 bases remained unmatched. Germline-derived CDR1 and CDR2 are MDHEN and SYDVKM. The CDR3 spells CASSSTPGQGDYGYTF. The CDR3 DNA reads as TGTGCCAGCAGTTCCACCCCGGGACAGGGAGACTATGGCTACACCTTC.

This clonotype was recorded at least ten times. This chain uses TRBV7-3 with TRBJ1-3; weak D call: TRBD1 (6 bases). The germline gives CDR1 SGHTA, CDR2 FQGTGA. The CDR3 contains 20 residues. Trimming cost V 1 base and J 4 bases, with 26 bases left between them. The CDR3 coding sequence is TGTGCCAGCAGCTTAATTTTTTCGGGTGCCGGGGGGCTGCGAGGAAACACCATATATTTT. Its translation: CASSLIFSGAGGLRGNTIYF. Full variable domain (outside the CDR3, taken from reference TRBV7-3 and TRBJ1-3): GAGVSQTPSNKVTEKGKYVELRCDPISGHTALYWYRQSLGQGPEFLIYFQGTGAADDSGLPNDRFFAVRPEGSVSTLKIQRTERGDSAVYLCASSLIFSGAGGLRGNTIYFGEGSWLTVV.

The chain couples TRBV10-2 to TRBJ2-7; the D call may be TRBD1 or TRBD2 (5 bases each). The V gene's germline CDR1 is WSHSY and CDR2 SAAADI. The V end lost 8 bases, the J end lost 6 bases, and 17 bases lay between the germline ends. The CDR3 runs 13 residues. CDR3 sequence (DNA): TGCGCCAGCGTTAGCGCTAGCAGGGCCGAGCAGTACTTC. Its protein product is CASVSASRAEQYF.

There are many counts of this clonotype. The chain's CDR3 is CASSFVAGELFF. The CDR3 DNA reads as TGTGCCAGCAGCTTCGTCGCCGGGGAGCTGTTTTTT. The V and J genes are TRBV7-9 and TRBJ2-2; D ambiguous. This CDR3 comprises 12 residues. Trimming took off 3 bases at V and 6 bases at J, with 5 bases between the two ends. The germline V gene has CDR1 SEHNR and CDR2 FQNEAQ (reference sequence). Drawing the rest from reference TRBV7-9 and TRBJ2-2, the complete variable domain is DTGVSQNPRHKITKRGQNVTFRCDPISEHNRLYWYRQTLGQGPEFLTYFQNEAQLEKSRLLSDRFSAERPKGSFSTLEIQRTEQGDSAMYLCASSFVAGELFFGEGSRLTVL.

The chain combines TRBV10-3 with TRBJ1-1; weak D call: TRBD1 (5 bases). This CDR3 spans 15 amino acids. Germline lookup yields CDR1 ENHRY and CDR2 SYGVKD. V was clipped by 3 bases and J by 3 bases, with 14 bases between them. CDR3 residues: CAISEGDWRDTEAFF. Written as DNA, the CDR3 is TGTGCCATCAGTGAAGGGGATTGGCGAGACACTGAAGCTTTCTTT.

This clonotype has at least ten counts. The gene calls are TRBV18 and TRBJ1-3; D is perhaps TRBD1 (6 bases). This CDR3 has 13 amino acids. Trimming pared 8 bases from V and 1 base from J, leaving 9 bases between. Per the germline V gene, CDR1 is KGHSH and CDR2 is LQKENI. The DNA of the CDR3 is TGTGCCAGCCAACAGGGTTCTGGAAACACCATATATTTT. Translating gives CASQQGSGNTIYF.

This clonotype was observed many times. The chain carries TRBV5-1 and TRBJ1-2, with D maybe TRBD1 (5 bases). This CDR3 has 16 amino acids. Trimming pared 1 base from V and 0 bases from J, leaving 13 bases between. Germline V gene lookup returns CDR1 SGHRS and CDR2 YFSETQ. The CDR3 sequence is CASSLQWTTSNYGYTF. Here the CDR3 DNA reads TGCGCCAGCAGCTTGCAGTGGACAACTTCTAACTATGGCTACACCTTC.

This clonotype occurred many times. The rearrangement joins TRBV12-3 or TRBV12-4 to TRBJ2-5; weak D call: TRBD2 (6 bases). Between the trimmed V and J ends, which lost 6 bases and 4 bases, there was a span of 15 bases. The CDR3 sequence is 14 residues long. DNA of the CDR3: TGTGCCAGCAGACCCCCCGGGGGATTAGAGACCCAGTACTTC. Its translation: CASRPPGGLETQYF.

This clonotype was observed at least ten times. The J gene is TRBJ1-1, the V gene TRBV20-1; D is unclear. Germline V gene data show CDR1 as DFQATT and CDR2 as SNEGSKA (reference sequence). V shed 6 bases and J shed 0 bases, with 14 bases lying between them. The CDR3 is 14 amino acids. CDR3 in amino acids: CSARRSGMNTEAFF. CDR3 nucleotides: TGCAGTGCCCGAAGGAGTGGGATGAACACTGAAGCTTTCTTT.

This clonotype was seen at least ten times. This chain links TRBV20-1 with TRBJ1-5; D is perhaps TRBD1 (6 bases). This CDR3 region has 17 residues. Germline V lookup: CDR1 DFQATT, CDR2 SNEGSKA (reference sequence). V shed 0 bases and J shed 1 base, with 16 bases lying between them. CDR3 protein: CSARDPQGLGSNQPQHF. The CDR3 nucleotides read TGCAGTGCTAGAGATCCACAGGGCCTGGGGAGCAATCAGCCCCAGCATTTT.

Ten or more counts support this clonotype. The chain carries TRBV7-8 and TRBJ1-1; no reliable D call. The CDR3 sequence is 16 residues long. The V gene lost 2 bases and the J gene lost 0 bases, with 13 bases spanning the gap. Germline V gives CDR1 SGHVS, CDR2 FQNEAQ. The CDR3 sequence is CASSLRAPRVNTEAFF. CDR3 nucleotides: TGTGCCAGCAGCTTAAGGGCACCAAGGGTGAACACTGAAGCTTTCTTT.

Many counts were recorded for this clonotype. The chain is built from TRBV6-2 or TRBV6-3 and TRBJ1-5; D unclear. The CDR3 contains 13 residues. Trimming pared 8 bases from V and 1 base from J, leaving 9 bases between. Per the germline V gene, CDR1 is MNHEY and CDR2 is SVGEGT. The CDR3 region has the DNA TGTGCCAGCGTTGACACCAGCAATCAGCCCCAGCATTTT. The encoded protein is CASVDTSNQPQHF.

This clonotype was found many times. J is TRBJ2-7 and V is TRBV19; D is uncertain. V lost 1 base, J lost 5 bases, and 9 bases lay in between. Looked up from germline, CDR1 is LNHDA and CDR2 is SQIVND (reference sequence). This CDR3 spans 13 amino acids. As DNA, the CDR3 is TGTGCCAGTAGTATAGGGGTGACCAACGAGCAGTACTTC. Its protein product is CASSIGVTNEQYF.

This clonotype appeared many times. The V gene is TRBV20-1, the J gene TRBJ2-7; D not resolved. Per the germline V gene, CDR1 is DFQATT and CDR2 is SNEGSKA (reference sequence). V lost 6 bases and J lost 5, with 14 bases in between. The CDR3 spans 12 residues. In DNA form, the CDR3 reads TGCAGTGCCCCTAGGGTCCCCAACGAGCAGTACTTC. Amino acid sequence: CSAPRVPNEQYF.

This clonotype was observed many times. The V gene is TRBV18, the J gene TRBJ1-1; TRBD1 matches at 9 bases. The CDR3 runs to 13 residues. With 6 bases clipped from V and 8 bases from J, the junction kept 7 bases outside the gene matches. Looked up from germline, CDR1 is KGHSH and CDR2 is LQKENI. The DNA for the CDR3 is TGTGCCAGCTCGCCGGGACAGGGAATGGAAGCTTTCTTT. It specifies CASSPGQGMEAFF.

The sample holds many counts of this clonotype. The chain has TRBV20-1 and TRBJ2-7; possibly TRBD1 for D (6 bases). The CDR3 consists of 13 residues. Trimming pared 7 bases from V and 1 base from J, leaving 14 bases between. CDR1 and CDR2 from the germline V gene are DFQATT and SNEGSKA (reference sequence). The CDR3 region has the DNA TGCAGTGGCGATAGACAGGATTCCTACGAGCAGTACTTC. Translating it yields CSGDRQDSYEQYF.